This TCR beta chain was sequenced in a study of early T cells in non-severe SARS-CoV-2 infection (dated by TCRdb to the early 2020s). In terms of the full investigation: Bulk RNA from unsorted whole blood was used for TCR sequencing, so alpha and beta chains could not be paired. What the study reported, not specific to this receptor: Matching against VDJdb was skewed toward anti-spike CD8 responses, likely underestimated virus-specific expansions, and missed private and CD4 specificities.

As encoded in the germline V gene, CDR1 is SQVTM while CDR2 is ANQGSEA. There are 13 amino acids in the CDR3, from cysteine to phenylalanine inclusive. Left in the record is the CDR3 DNA by itself, 39 bases read in frame from the first base. V has 6 bases trimmed and J has 7 bases trimmed; junction bases matching no gene number 6. Remarks on this clonotype: Its antigen is still unknown. No per-base quality is available; no much larger clone lies one base away.

The protocol used for the library was 5' RACE. Instrument used: NextSeq 500. Unique molecular identifiers were attached to individual cDNA molecules in the TCR library protocol so that sequencing error and PCR bias could be corrected. TCR alpha and beta chains were both sequenced, and the abundances of alpha and beta sequences in each sample were closely correlated with each other. In the source study's methods: V gene, J gene and CDR3 annotation of TCR sequences was performed with Decombinator V4. TCRs were defined as expanded if a significant change between any two time points was detected under a Poisson model with p below 0.0001. TCR abundances were normalised to the total number of TCRs sequenced per sample and were expressed as counts per million. TRAV1-2 paired with TRAJ12, TRAJ20 or TRAJ33 defined MAIT TCRs, while TRAV10 paired with TRAJ18 defined iNKT TCRs. VDJdb, accessed 1 November 2021, was searched for CMV, EBV and SARS-CoV-2 annotated TCRs, excluding TCRs annotated for multiple antigens. TCRdb trimmed public reads at Q25 via fastp, called clones via MiXCR and kept in-frame beta chains. Entries are consolidated by CDR3 protein sequence, retaining the most common genes and DNA. These V and J calls rely on TCRdb rather than the paper's analysis. Counted in this sample were fewer than 30,000 distinct CDR3 sequences; 5.3% of them appeared once. The ten largest clones take up 4.5% of the sample.

A case-control design nested within a healthcare worker cohort in London, UK, was used, with weekly nasopharyngeal swab PCR tests and blood sampling performed. Between 23 and 31 March 2020, the week of the UK lockdown, healthcare workers were enrolled and then followed up weekly for as long as 16 weeks. Recombination joined TRBV29-1 with TRBJ2-1, and 10 junction bases match TRBD2. The origin of this receptor is an adult who was a healthcare worker with PCR-confirmed SARS-CoV-2 infection or an uninfected control (not recorded which). The specimen sequenced was whole blood. The encoded CDR3 is CSVAGGPGNEQFF. Read as DNA, the sequence is TGCAGCGTAGCGGGAGGGCCGGGTAATGAGCAGTTCTTC.